The next 9 T cell receptor beta chains were all read from a single sample in a study of identical twins' blood T cells. TCRdb recomputed calls from the 5' RACE reads with MiXCR, one row per CDR3 protein. The sample has a few hundred thousand distinct CDR3 sequences; 28% are singletons. Sequenced input: PBMCs. Receptors were obtained from a woman aged 18-49 years in good health.

This clonotype has just a few counts. This chain connects TRBV2 to TRBJ2-1, with 7 bases lining up with TRBD2. CDR3 length: 12 residues. CDR1 is SNHLY and CDR2 is FYNNEI in the germline V gene. Trimming cost V 6 bases and J 7 bases; bases outside gene matches: 3. This chain's CDR3 is CASRGGRNEQFF. DNA for the CDR3: TGTGCCAGCAGGGGAGGGCGGAATGAGCAGTTCTTC.

This clonotype was counted only a few times. This rearrangement joins TRBV18 to TRBJ1-1; TRBD1 aligns across 8 bases. The germline CDR1 and CDR2 sequences are KGHSH and LQKENI. This CDR3 has 16 amino acids. V trimming: 4 bases; J trimming: 0 bases; junction bases outside the gene matches: 7. CDR3 region: CASSRVTGELNTEAFF. In nucleotides, the CDR3 is TGTGCCAGCTCACGTGTGACAGGGGAGTTGAACACTGAAGCTTTCTTT.

This clonotype was counted between two and nine times. The chain is built from TRBV5-1 and TRBJ2-3, with no clear D. In germline, CDR1 is SGHRS, CDR2 YFSETQ. With 4 bases removed from V and 0 bases from J, the gap between germline ends came to 12 bases. The CDR3 covers 15 residues. CDR3 DNA: TGCGCCAGCAGCAAGGACGTAGCTAGCACAGATACGCAGTATTTT. This codes for CASSKDVASTDTQYF.

This clonotype was picked up a small number of times. The rearrangement uses TRBV7-8 and TRBJ1-5; tentative D call: TRBD1 (6 bases). This CDR3 has 13 amino acids. Germline CDR1 and CDR2: SGHVS and FQNEAQ. Between the trimmed V and J ends, which lost 6 bases and 4 bases, there was a span of 10 bases. CDR3 bases: TGTGCCAGCAGTACCGGACAGAATCAGCCCCAGCATTTT. The encoded protein is CASSTGQNQPQHF.

Details on this clonotype: The junction departs from the called germline gene at one end, perhaps through a read error. CDR3 coding DNA: TGTGCCAACAGCCAAGATCGTCCGGGGTTCACTGAAGCTTTCTTT. Its translation: CANSQDRPGFTEAFF. This chain links TRBV14 with TRBJ1-1; D uncertain. The CDR3 covers 15 residues. Germline CDR1 and CDR2: SGHDN and FVKESK.

This clonotype turned up a few times. V usage is TRBV6-2 or TRBV6-3 and J usage is TRBJ2-7; a possible D gene is TRBD2 (5 bases). Trimming left V 6 bases short and J 1 base short, with 13 bases between. The CDR3 is 14 amino acids. The germline gives CDR1 MNHEY, CDR2 SVGEGT. CDR3 DNA sequence: TGTGCCAGCAGGGGCAATGGACTTTCCTACGAGCAGTACTTC. It specifies CASRGNGLSYEQYF.

This clonotype has just a few counts. The rearrangement uses TRBV20-1 and TRBJ2-7, with D tentatively TRBD1 or TRBD2 (5 bases each). The V gene lost 6 bases and the J gene lost 0 bases, with 12 bases spanning the gap. Per germline, CDR1 DFQATT and CDR2 SNEGSKA (reference sequence). The CDR3 length is 13 residues. In nucleotides, the CDR3 is TGCAGTGCCCTAAGGGACCTCTCCTACGAGCAGTACTTC. It translates to CSALRDLSYEQYF.

A remark on this clonotype: A clone one base away is much larger, so this may be a read error. The chain recombines TRBV14 with TRBJ2-3; D gene uncertain. V was clipped by 1 base and J by 5 bases, with 10 bases between them. CDR1 and CDR2 from the germline V gene are SGHDN and FVKESK. This CDR3 is built from 14 residues. The CDR3 protein is CASSQGTLVDTQYF. Written as DNA, the CDR3 is TGTGCCAGCAGCCAAGGCACCTTAGTAGATACGCAGTATTTT.

This clonotype was picked up a small number of times. The V call is TRBV5-1, the J call TRBJ1-1; the D is unclear. The CDR3 covers 16 residues. V shed 4 bases and J shed 1 base, with 17 bases lying between them. The germline V gene has CDR1 SGHRS and CDR2 YFSETQ. The CDR3 region is CASSPNIITANTEAFF. The CDR3 coding sequence is TGCGCCAGCAGCCCCAATATTATAACAGCGAACACTGAAGCTTTCTTT.